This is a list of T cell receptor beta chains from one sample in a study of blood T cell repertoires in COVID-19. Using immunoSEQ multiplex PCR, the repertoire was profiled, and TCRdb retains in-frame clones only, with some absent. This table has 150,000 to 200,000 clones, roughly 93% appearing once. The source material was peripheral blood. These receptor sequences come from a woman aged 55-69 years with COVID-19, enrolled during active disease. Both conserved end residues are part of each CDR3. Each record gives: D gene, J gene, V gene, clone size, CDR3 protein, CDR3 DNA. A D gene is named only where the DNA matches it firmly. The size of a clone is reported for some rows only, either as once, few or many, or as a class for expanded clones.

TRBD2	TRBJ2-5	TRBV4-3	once	CASSEDGGAGLEAQYF	TGCGCCAGCAGCGAAGACGGGGGGGCCGGTTTAGAGGCCCAGTACTTC
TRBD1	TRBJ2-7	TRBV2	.	CASRWGTGGYEQYF	TGTGCCAGCAGATGGGGGACAGGGGGGTACGAGCAGTACTTC
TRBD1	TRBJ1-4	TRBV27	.	CASRLNGGTGGEKLFF	TGTGCCAGCAGGCTGAATGGAGGGACAGGGGGTGAAAAACTGTTTTTT
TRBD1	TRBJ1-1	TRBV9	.	CASSKGQGATEAFF	TGTGCCAGCAGCAAGGGACAGGGCGCCACTGAAGCTTTCTTT
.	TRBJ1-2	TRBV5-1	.	CASSLGSNYGYTF	TGCGCCAGCAGCCTCGGGTCTAACTATGGCTACACCTTC
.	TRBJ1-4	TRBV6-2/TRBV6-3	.	CASSYRRQSVEKLFF	TGTGCCAGCAGTTACCGCCGACAGAGCGTTGAAAAACTGTTTTTT
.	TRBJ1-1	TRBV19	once	CASSIGQIEAFF	TGTGCCAGTAGTATTGGACAGATTGAAGCTTTCTTT
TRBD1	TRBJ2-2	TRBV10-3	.	CAISGPYRGAGELFF	TGTGCCATCAGTGGACCTTACAGGGGTGCCGGGGAGCTGTTTTTT
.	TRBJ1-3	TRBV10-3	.	CATNQQSSGNTIYF	TGTGCCACCAACCAACAGAGCTCTGGAAACACCATATATTTT
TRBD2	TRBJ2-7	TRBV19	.	CASSSKTSGSYEQYF	TGTGCCAGTAGTTCGAAGACTAGCGGATCCTACGAGCAGTACTTC
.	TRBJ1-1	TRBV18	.	CASSPRGPAGNTEAFF	TGTGCCAGCTCACCTCGAGGACCAGCGGGGAACACTGAAGCTTTCTTT
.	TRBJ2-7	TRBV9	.	CASSVDRVGYEQYF	TGTGCCAGCAGCGTAGACAGGGTTGGCTACGAGCAGTACTTC
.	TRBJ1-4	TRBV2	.	CASRTGRQEKLFF	TGTGCCAGCAGGACGGGGAGGCAAGAAAAACTGTTTTTT
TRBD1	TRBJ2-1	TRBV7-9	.	CASSPGQLSGNEQFF	TGTGCCAGCAGCCCGGGACAGTTGAGTGGGAATGAGCAGTTCTTC
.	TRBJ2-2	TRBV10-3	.	CAISEYGGNTGELFF	TGTGCCATCAGTGAGTACGGGGGAAACACCGGGGAGCTGTTTTTT
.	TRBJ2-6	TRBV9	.	CASSVGARPNAGGANVLTF	TGTGCCAGCAGCGTAGGGGCCAGGCCGAACGCGGGTGGGGCCAACGTCCTGACTTTC
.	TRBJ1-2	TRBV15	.	CATSRPLGGVNGYTF	TGTGCCACCAGCAGACCGCTGGGGGGGGTGAATGGCTACACCTTC
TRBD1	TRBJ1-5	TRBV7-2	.	CASSPATGGRNQPQHF	TGTGCCAGCAGCCCGGCGACAGGGGGCCGCAATCAGCCCCAGCATTTT